This T cell receptor (beta chain) was obtained from a study of shared clonotypes between healthy human individuals. The sample holds a few counts of this clone. Its antigen is currently unknown. Other DNA sequences in this sample translate to the same CDR3. Sorted-subset replicate PCR reactions were performed with approximately 190 ng DNA, corresponding to roughly 30,000 T cell genomes. Sequencing used immunoSEQ multiplex PCR; TCRdb keeps in-frame clones, though not all of them. The sample lists hundreds of thousands of clones, 55% to 75% occurring once. Study-wide points: Generation of non-shared clonotypes was less probable than generation of clonotypes shared by all four donors.

Material: memory CD4+ T cells sorted from blood. Subset defined: CD45RA-negative fraction. The source is a woman between 25 and 40 years old in good health.

CDR3 sequence: CSVSGTGGETQYF. The CDR3 DNA sequence: TGCAGCGTATCCGGGACAGGGGGAGAGACCCAGTACTTC. The chain uses TRBV29-1 and TRBJ2-5, with 11 bases matching TRBD1. Trimming at V came to 6 bases and at J to 4 bases, leaving 4 bases not matched to a gene. The CDR3 length is 13 residues. Germline V gene data show CDR1 as SQVTM and CDR2 as ANQGSEA.